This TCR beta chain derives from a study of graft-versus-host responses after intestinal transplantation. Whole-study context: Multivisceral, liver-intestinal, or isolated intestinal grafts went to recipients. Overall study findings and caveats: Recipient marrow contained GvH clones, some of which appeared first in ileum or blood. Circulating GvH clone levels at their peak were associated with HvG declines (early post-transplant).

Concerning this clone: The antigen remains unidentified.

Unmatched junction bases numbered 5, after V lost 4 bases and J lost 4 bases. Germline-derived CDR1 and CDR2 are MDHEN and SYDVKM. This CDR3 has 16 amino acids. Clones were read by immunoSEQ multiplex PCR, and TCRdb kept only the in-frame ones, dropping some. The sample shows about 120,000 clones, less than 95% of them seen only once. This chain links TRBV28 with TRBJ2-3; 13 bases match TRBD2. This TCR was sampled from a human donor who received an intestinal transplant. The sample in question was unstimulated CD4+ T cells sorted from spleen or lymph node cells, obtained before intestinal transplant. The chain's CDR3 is CASSSLLAGGADTQYF. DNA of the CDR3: TGTGCCAGCAGTTCTCTACTAGCGGGAGGGGCAGATACGCAGTATTTT.